These 32 T cell receptor beta chains were sequenced from one sample in a study of glioma-infiltrating T cells after dendritic cell vaccination. Documented time point: after dendritic cell vaccination, including at tumor progression/relapse. The method was immunoSEQ multiplex PCR; TCRdb's version includes in-frame clones alone and lacks a portion of them. The sample lists some 46,000 clones; about 89% were seen once. Specimen: blood, collected after dendritic cell vaccination. The source of these receptors is a human donor with glioblastoma.

The rearrangement uses TRBV9 and TRBJ2-3, with 7 bases lining up with TRBD2. CDR3 length equals 15 residues. Germline V gene lookup returns CDR1 SGDLS and CDR2 YYNGEE. V was clipped by 3 bases and J by 4 bases; unmatched bases: 8. Here the CDR3 DNA reads TGTGCCAGCAGCGCCGGGGGAGGGCCCCCAGATACGCAGTATTTT. It is translated as CASSAGGGPPDTQYF.

This chain uses TRBV2 with TRBJ1-2; 7 bases agree with TRBD1. V dropped 4 bases and J dropped 8; count of bases not matched to a gene: 10. The CDR3 loop spans 14 amino acids. Germline loops: CDR1 SNHLY, CDR2 FYNNEI. The CDR3 bases are TGTGCCAGCAGTGGAGCAGACAGGGTTGGGGGCTACACCTTC. It encodes CASSGADRVGGYTF.

The V call is TRBV6-5, the J call TRBJ2-1; TRBD2 matches 7 bases. V lost 2 bases to trimming and J lost 3 bases; unmatched junction nucleotides: 7. The CDR3 totals 16 residues. Germline V gene data show CDR1 as MNHEY and CDR2 as SVGAGI. CDR3 sequence reads: CASSYGLAEFYNEQFF. The CDR3 coding sequence is TGTGCCAGCAGTTACGGCCTAGCGGAATTCTACAATGAGCAGTTCTTC.

The J gene is TRBJ2-1, the V gene TRBV30; weak D call: TRBD2 (5 bases). V lost 7 bases and J lost 4, with 14 bases in between. The CDR3 has 13 residues. Germline V gives CDR1 GTSNPN, CDR2 SVGIG (reference sequence). CDR3 sequence (DNA): TGTGCCTTGACCTTACTAGGATACAATGAGCAGTTCTTC. Amino acid sequence: CALTLLGYNEQFF.

The chain links TRBV6-1 to TRBJ1-2; D call uncertain. This CDR3 is 13 amino acids long. Germline loops: CDR1 MNHNS, CDR2 SASEGT. Deletions cut 6 bases from V and 2 bases from J, with 10 bases between. Here the CDR3 DNA reads TGTGCCAGCAGGGACTCGGGAAACTATGGCTACACCTTC. Encoded protein: CASRDSGNYGYTF.

This sequence joins TRBV5-1 and TRBJ2-1; 11 positions match TRBD2. This CDR3 has 16 amino acids. Per the germline V gene, CDR1 is SGHRS and CDR2 is YFSETQ. The trim removed 4 bases at V and 1 base at J, leaving 4 bases unmatched. As DNA, the CDR3 is TGCGCCAGCAGCCCCGGGACTAGCGGTTCCTACAATGAGCAGTTCTTC. Translating it yields CASSPGTSGSYNEQFF.

The chain carries TRBV6-1 and TRBJ2-1; D is unresolved. Germline-derived CDR1 and CDR2 are MNHNS and SASEGT. CDR3 length: 15 residues. The V end lost 5 bases, the J end lost 0 bases, and 11 bases lay between the germline ends. This CDR3 reads CASSLGGFSYNEQFF. DNA of the CDR3: TGTGCCAGCAGTCTCGGCGGTTTCTCCTACAATGAGCAGTTCTTC.

The chain employs TRBV19 and TRBJ1-1, with D perhaps matching TRBD1 (6 bases). From germline, CDR1 is LNHDA and CDR2 SQIVND (reference sequence). The length of the CDR3 is 15 residues. Trimming left V 3 bases short and J 0 bases short, with 11 bases between. The CDR3: CASSIRTDMNTEAFF. CDR3 bases: TGTGCCAGTAGTATCAGGACAGATATGAACACTGAAGCTTTCTTT.

The count of this clone is one. The chain employs TRBV5-1 and TRBJ1-5, with D possibly TRBD1 on 5 matching bases. V was cut by 0 bases and J by 6 bases, with 16 bases left in between. The germline CDR1 and CDR2 sequences are SGHRS and YFSETQ. CDR3 length: 16 amino acids. The CDR3 loop is CASSLAGTTEGQPQHF. Written as DNA, the CDR3 is TGCGCCAGCAGCTTGGCCGGGACGACGGAGGGTCAGCCCCAGCATTTT. The full variable domain, with the rest looked up from reference TRBV5-1 and TRBJ1-5, is KAGVTQTPRYLIKTRGQQVTLSCSPISGHRSVSWYQQTPGQGLQFLFEYFSETQRNKGNFPGRFSGRQFSNSRSEMNVSTLELGDSALYLCASSLAGTTEGQPQHFGDGTRLSIL.

V gene TRBV7-3 combines with J gene TRBJ1-1, with 8 bases identical to TRBD1. Trimming cost V 0 bases and J 4 bases; bases outside gene matches: 7. The CDR3 extends over 16 amino acids. The germline CDR1 and CDR2 sequences are SGHTA and FQGTGA. CDR3 protein: CASSLTGMTGVTEAFF. The CDR3 nucleotides read TGTGCCAGCAGCTTAACAGGGATGACAGGGGTCACTGAAGCTTTCTTT.

The chain has TRBV7-9 and TRBJ1-5; 8 bases are shared with TRBD1. There are 15 residues in the CDR3. With 4 bases clipped from V and 3 bases from J, the junction kept 5 bases outside the gene matches. In germline, CDR1 is SEHNR, CDR2 FQNEAQ (reference sequence). As DNA, the CDR3 is TGTGCCAGCAGCTCGGACAGGGAGAACAATCAGCCCCAGCATTTT. Its translation: CASSSDRENNQPQHF.

The chain is built from TRBV7-8 and TRBJ2-2; 8 positions agree with TRBD2. CDR3 length: 15 residues. Germline CDR1 SGHVS, CDR2 FQNEAQ. Trimming cost V 5 bases and J 7 bases; bases outside gene matches: 9. DNA of the CDR3: TGTGCCAGCAGCATGACAGCGGGAGCGGTCGGGGAGCTGTTTTTT. It codes for CASSMTAGAVGELFF.

This clone was seen a handful of times. V usage is TRBV7-6 and J usage is TRBJ1-3, with TRBD1 matching over 7 bases. Germline V gene lookup returns CDR1 SGHVS and CDR2 FNYEAQ. Trimming at V came to 1 base and at J to 1 base, leaving 1 base not matched to a gene. This CDR3 comprises 15 residues. The CDR3: CASSLGQGSGNTIYF. CDR3 in DNA: TGTGCCAGCAGCTTAGGACAGGGTTCTGGAAACACCATATATTTT.

This clone was counted a single time. The V gene is TRBV10-1, the J gene TRBJ1-2, with 11 bases identical to TRBD1. CDR1 is WNHNN and CDR2 is SYGVQD in the germline V gene (reference sequence). The CDR3 consists of 17 residues. V lost 4 bases to trimming and J lost 1 base; unmatched junction nucleotides: 8. The CDR3 coding sequence is TGCGCCAGCAGTGGGAGGACAGGGGGCGATGTTAACTATGGCTACACCTTC. Amino acids: CASSGRTGGDVNYGYTF.

CDR3: CASSPGHQITEAFF. The CDR3 coding sequence is TGTGCCAGCAGTCCGGGACATCAAATCACTGAAGCTTTCTTT. The rearrangement joins TRBV27 to TRBJ1-1; perhaps TRBD1 as D (6 bases). V was pared by 5 bases and J by 4 bases, with 14 bases between. The CDR3 spans 14 residues. CDR1 and CDR2 (germline): MNHEY, SMNVEV (reference sequence).

This clone was counted a few times. This chain connects TRBV28 to TRBJ2-3; 8 bases are a match to TRBD2. V was clipped by 2 bases and J by 2 bases; unmatched bases: 3. There are 15 residues in the CDR3. Germline values: CDR1 MDHEN, CDR2 SYDVKM. CDR3 region: CASSLREGHTDTQYF. The CDR3 nucleotides read TGTGCCAGCAGTTTACGGGAGGGCCACACAGATACGCAGTATTTT.

The rearrangement joins TRBV7-9 to TRBJ1-2; 8 bases map to TRBD1. The V segment lost 5 bases and the J segment 5 bases; nucleotides outside the gene matches: 10. The CDR3 runs to 15 residues. The germline gives CDR1 SEHNR, CDR2 FQNEAQ (reference sequence). In DNA form, the CDR3 reads TGTGCCAGCAGCACAGGGACAGGACCCTTATATGGCTACACCTTC. As protein: CASSTGTGPLYGYTF.

The chain has TRBV10-3 and TRBJ1-1; a weak D match, TRBD1 (6 bases). The germline gives CDR1 ENHRY, CDR2 SYGVKD. The CDR3 loop spans 15 amino acids. V was pared by 10 bases and J by 6 bases, with 24 bases between. The CDR3 region is CATNNPKQGSAEAFF. The CDR3 DNA reads as TGTGCCACCAATAACCCGAAACAGGGCTCTGCTGAAGCTTTCTTT.

The J gene is TRBJ2-5, the V gene TRBV28; TRBD2 matches at 15 bases. Germline V lookup: CDR1 MDHEN, CDR2 SYDVKM. J was trimmed by 5 bases and V by 6 bases; bases with no gene match: 4. There are 15 residues in the CDR3. The DNA of the CDR3 is TGTGCCAGCAGCCGTGGACTAGCGGGAGGGGAGACCCAGTACTTC. Its translation: CASSRGLAGGETQYF.

The rearrangement uses TRBV27 and TRBJ2-7, with 7 bases aligning to TRBD2. This CDR3 has 14 residues. After removal of 5 bases from V and 7 bases from J, the junction contained 11 bases not matched to a gene. Germline CDR1 reads MNHEY; CDR2 reads SMNVEV (reference sequence). CDR3 protein: CASSPGTTRLEQYF. DNA for the CDR3: TGTGCCAGCAGTCCGGGGACTACCCGTTTAGAGCAGTACTTC.

The rearrangement uses TRBV19 and TRBJ1-1; D gene uncertain. This CDR3 contains 14 residues. Germline V gives CDR1 LNHDA, CDR2 SQIVND (reference sequence). The V end lost 3 bases, the J end lost 4 bases, and 12 bases lay between the germline ends. Here the CDR3 reads CASSIRGLVTEAFF. CDR3 sequence (DNA): TGTGCCAGTAGTATTCGAGGGTTGGTCACTGAAGCTTTCTTT.

The rearrangement uses TRBV10-1 and TRBJ2-4, with D possibly matching TRBD2 (6 bases). The CDR3 is 17 residues long. Germline V gene sequence: CDR1 WNHNN, CDR2 SYGVQD (reference sequence). Trimming took off 2 bases at V and 0 bases at J, with 14 bases between the two ends. In nucleotides, the CDR3 is TGCGCCAGCAGTGAGATGGAGGGGCCTTTAGCCAAAAACATTCAGTACTTC. Protein sequence: CASSEMEGPLAKNIQYF.

This chain joins TRBV6-4 and TRBJ1-2; D is unclear. The length of the CDR3 is 13 residues. Germline V lookup: CDR1 MRHNA, CDR2 SNTAGT. V shed 10 bases and J shed 3 bases, with 15 bases lying between them. The CDR3 loop is CATRSGRDYGYTF. The CDR3 coding sequence is TGTGCCACCCGAAGCGGACGGGACTATGGCTACACCTTC.

The chain is built from TRBV5-6 and TRBJ2-7; D is unclear. From germline, CDR1 is SGHDT and CDR2 YYEEEE. The CDR3 totals 12 residues. V was trimmed by 0 bases and J by 7 bases, leaving 8 bases between them. The CDR3 region has the DNA TGTGCCAGCAGCTTGGGTGTCCTTGAGCAGTACTTC. It codes for CASSLGVLEQYF.

The chain uses TRBV13 and TRBJ2-3; D is uncertain. Per germline, CDR1 PRHDT and CDR2 FYEKMQ (reference sequence). CDR3 length: 15 amino acids. Trimming pared 2 bases from V and 0 bases from J, leaving 9 bases between. CDR3 sequence (DNA): TGTGCCAGCAGCTTACCTTCGGGTAGCACAGATACGCAGTATTTT. It is translated as CASSLPSGSTDTQYF.

This clone was seen just once. The gene calls are TRBV5-1 and TRBJ2-1, with 8 bases identical to TRBD2. The CDR3 loop spans 16 amino acids. Germline V gene lookup returns CDR1 SGHRS and CDR2 YFSETQ. V shed 0 bases, J shed 9 bases, and the junction held 11 bases outside the gene matches. The chain's CDR3 is CASSLDPGLGDLEQFF. The CDR3 bases are TGCGCCAGCAGCTTGGATCCGGGACTAGGCGACCTTGAGCAGTTCTTC.

V and J are TRBV11-1 and TRBJ2-1; 11 bases align to TRBD2. This CDR3 comprises 16 residues. The germline V gene has CDR1 SGHAT and CDR2 FQDESV (reference sequence). With V trimmed by 3 bases and J by 5 bases, 6 bases remained unmatched. The CDR3 region has the DNA TGTGCCAGCAGCTTGCTAGCGGGAGGCCCCCACAATGAGCAGTTCTTC. Residues: CASSLLAGGPHNEQFF.

The CDR3 DNA is TGTGCCAGCCCATTCGTCGGGGGAACTGAAAAGGAAGCTTTCTTT. This translates into CASPFVGGTEKEAFF. The chain links TRBV6-1 to TRBJ1-1; D may be TRBD1 (5 bases). The V and J ends lost 8 bases and 8 bases respectively, with 24 bases between them. The length of the CDR3 is 15 residues. Per the germline V gene, CDR1 is MNHNS and CDR2 is SASEGT.

In the case of this clone: Here the CDR3 omits its conserved ending phenylalanine or tryptophan, so a read error is the likely source. It is unclear where the CDR3 begins or ends on the DNA, so no DNA is shown, and the CDR3 is as TCRdb lists it. This sequence joins TRBV9 and TRBJ2-7; TRBD2 reflects the table's D call only, with no check against the DNA. Germline values: CDR1 SGDLS, CDR2 YYNGEE. Ends included, the CDR3 has 14 residues. CDR3 sequence reads: CASSVGDHLAGVEL.

The V and J genes are TRBV27 and TRBJ2-1; TRBD2 matches at 8 bases. The CDR3 extends over 14 amino acids. In germline, CDR1 is MNHEY, CDR2 SMNVEV (reference sequence). Unmatched junction bases numbered 5, after V lost 3 bases and J lost 7 bases. In nucleotides, the CDR3 is TGTGCCAGCAGTTTTCGGGGGGGGTTGAATGAGCAGTTCTTC. Its translation is CASSFRGGLNEQFF.

The V call is TRBV4-2, the J call TRBJ1-3; D is perhaps TRBD1 (5 bases). Germline V gene lookup returns CDR1 LGHNA and CDR2 YNFKEQ. Trimming cost V 0 bases and J 0 bases, with 9 bases left between them. The CDR3 consists of 16 residues. The CDR3 bases are TGTGCCAGCAGCCAAGATGGGGCGGCCTCTGGAAACACCATATATTTT. Its translation: CASSQDGAASGNTIYF.

The V call is TRBV6-1, the J call TRBJ1-2; possible D gene TRBD1, 6 bases. Trimming removed 3 bases from V and 1 base from J, with 6 bases in between. The CDR3 contains 13 residues. Germline V gives CDR1 MNHNS, CDR2 SASEGT. The CDR3 DNA reads as TGTGCCAGCAGTGAGGACAGTAACTATGGCTACACCTTC. As protein: CASSEDSNYGYTF.